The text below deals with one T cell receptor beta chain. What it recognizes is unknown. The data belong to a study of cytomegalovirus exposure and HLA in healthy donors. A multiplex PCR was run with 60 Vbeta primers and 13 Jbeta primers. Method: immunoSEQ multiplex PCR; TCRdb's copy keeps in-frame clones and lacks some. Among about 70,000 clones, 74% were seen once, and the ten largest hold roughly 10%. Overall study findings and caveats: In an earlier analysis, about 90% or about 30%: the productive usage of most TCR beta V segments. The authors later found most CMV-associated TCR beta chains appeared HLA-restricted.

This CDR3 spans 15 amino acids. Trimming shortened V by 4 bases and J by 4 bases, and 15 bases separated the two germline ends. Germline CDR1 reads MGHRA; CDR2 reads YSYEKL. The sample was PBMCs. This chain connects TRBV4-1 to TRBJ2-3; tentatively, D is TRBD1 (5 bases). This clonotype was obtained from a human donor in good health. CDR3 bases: TGCGCCAGCAGCCCCTGGGGCTTGACCGCAGATACGCAGTATTTT. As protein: CASSPWGLTADTQYF.